These 25 T cell receptor beta chains share one sample of origin, sequenced in a study of T cells in Graves' hyperthyroidism and ophthalmopathy. The TCR beta CDR3 regions underwent amplification using RNA transcripts as the source. An initial round of RT-PCR targeting the TCR CDR3 relied on the HTBI primer set. Using its own MiXCR run on the multiplex PCR reads, TCRdb lists one record per CDR3 protein. The sample records 550,000 to 650,000 distinct CDR3 sequences, approximately 14% being singletons. The sample was blood. Source of these receptors: a woman aged 40 to 50 with Graves' hyperthyroidism.

This clonotype was recorded at least ten times. The chain recombines TRBV24-1 with TRBJ2-3; possibly TRBD1 for D (6 bases). CDR1 KGHDR and CDR2 SFDVKD come from the germline V gene. The CDR3 runs 18 residues. V was shortened by 4 bases and J by 0 bases, with 19 bases between the two germline ends. CDR3 residues: CATSDYQGQSTSTDTQYF. The CDR3 region has the DNA TGTGCCACCAGTGACTACCAAGGACAGAGTACTAGCACAGATACGCAGTATTTT.

This clonotype has only a few counts. The rearrangement links TRBV7-9 to TRBJ2-6; weak D call: TRBD1 (6 bases). Germline V lookup: CDR1 SEHNR, CDR2 FQNEAQ (reference sequence). This CDR3 contains 17 residues. Deletions cut 4 bases from V and 2 bases from J, with 15 bases between. The CDR3 protein is CASSSNRVFAGANVLTF. DNA for the CDR3: TGTGCCAGCAGCTCGAACAGGGTTTTCGCTGGGGCCAACGTCCTGACTTTC.

Written as DNA, the CDR3 is TGTGCCAGCAGTTTACTGGCGGGAGGGCCTGTGGGCGGCTACGAGCAGTACTTC. Translating it yields CASSLLAGGPVGGYEQYF. The chain carries TRBV27 and TRBJ2-7; 9 nucleotides agree with TRBD2. This CDR3 has 18 amino acids. From germline, CDR1 is MNHEY and CDR2 SMNVEV (reference sequence). V shed 2 bases and J 3 bases; nucleotides not matched to a gene: 14.

This clonotype was observed a handful of times. The V gene is TRBV5-1, the J gene TRBJ2-5; 7 nucleotides align to TRBD2. CDR1 is SGHRS and CDR2 is YFSETQ in the germline V gene. CDR3 length: 14 residues. The junction had 6 bases not matched to a gene; V was cut back by 2 bases and J by 5 bases. CDR3 residues: CASSLVGGPETQYF. The CDR3, as DNA: TGCGCCAGCAGCTTAGTGGGAGGGCCGGAGACCCAGTACTTC.

This clonotype was detected ten times or more. The genes are TRBV7-9 and TRBJ2-5, with a weak D call TRBD1 (6 bases). Per the germline V gene, CDR1 is SEHNR and CDR2 is FQNEAQ (reference sequence). V lost 5 bases and J lost 4, with 14 bases in between. The CDR3 runs 14 residues. This CDR3 is CASSPMGAGETQYF. As DNA, the CDR3 is TGTGCCAGCAGCCCCATGGGGGCTGGAGAGACCCAGTACTTC.

The rearrangement uses TRBV12-3 or TRBV12-4 and TRBJ2-2; D perhaps matches TRBD2 (6 bases). The V end lost 5 bases, the J end lost 1 base, and 11 bases lay between the germline ends. CDR3 length: 15 amino acids. The CDR3 loop is CASSLGGMNTGELFF. DNA of the CDR3: TGTGCCAGCAGTCTCGGCGGGATGAACACCGGGGAGCTGTTTTTT.

This clonotype was detected many times. The chain is built from TRBV6-1 and TRBJ1-1, with D possibly TRBD1 on 5 matching bases. Trimming took 0 bases from V and 4 from J, leaving 12 bases between them. The CDR3 runs to 15 residues. CDR1 is MNHNS, CDR2 SASEGT, per germline. The CDR3 loop is CASSEARWGSTEAFF. The CDR3 DNA reads as TGTGCCAGCAGTGAAGCGCGGTGGGGCTCCACTGAAGCTTTCTTT.

This clonotype came up many times. The chain joins TRBV13 to TRBJ2-7; possibly TRBD2 for D (7 bases). CDR3 length: 15 residues. V dropped 1 base and J dropped 7 bases, with 17 bases sitting between them. The V gene's germline CDR1 is PRHDT and CDR2 FYEKMQ (reference sequence). The CDR3 spells CASSLAWTGGEEQYF. CDR3 in DNA: TGTGCCAGCAGCTTAGCGTGGACGGGGGGCGAAGAGCAGTACTTC.

As regards this clonotype: Because it lacks the conserved phenylalanine or tryptophan at the end, this CDR3 is likely a read error. This chain connects TRBV5-1 to TRBJ1-2; D is undetermined. The CDR3 consists of 14 residues. From germline, CDR1 is SGHRS and CDR2 YFSETQ. Trimming pared 1 base from V and 6 bases from J, leaving 13 bases between. The CDR3 DNA follows: TGCGCCAGCAGCTTGACAGTGCCCGAGGATGGCTACACCCTC. It translates to CASSLTVPEDGYTL.

This clonotype appeared many times. V and J are TRBV5-1 and TRBJ1-6; D not certain. The V gene lost 4 bases and the J gene lost 7 bases, with 15 bases spanning the gap. This CDR3 contains 15 residues. In germline, CDR1 is SGHRS, CDR2 YFSETQ. CDR3 sequence (DNA): TGCGCCAGCAGCCCGGAAGGGCACCGGAATTCACCCCTCCACTTT. This gives the protein CASSPEGHRNSPLHF.

The V gene is TRBV29-1, the J gene TRBJ1-1; 7 bases fit TRBD1. Germline V gives CDR1 SQVTM, CDR2 ANQGSEA. Trimming at V came to 4 bases and at J to 1 base, leaving 3 bases not matched to a gene. This CDR3 spans 13 amino acids. The CDR3 nucleotides are TGCAGCGTTGCCCGGGACAGGAACACTGAAGCTTTCTTT. Encoded protein: CSVARDRNTEAFF.

This clonotype appeared many times. This chain joins TRBV11-3 and TRBJ1-3; D not certain. This CDR3 contains 16 residues. Germline V lookup: CDR1 SGHNT, CDR2 YENEEA. With 0 bases removed from V and 2 bases from J, the gap between germline ends came to 11 bases. In DNA form, the CDR3 reads TGTGCCAGCAGCTTAGATCCAGGTTCTACTGGAAACACCATATATTTT. The encoded protein is CASSLDPGSTGNTIYF.

CDR3 loop: CASSQEYDRIPDYEQYF. In DNA form, the CDR3 reads TGCGCCAGCAGCCAAGAATACGACAGAATACCCGACTACGAGCAGTACTTC. The chain carries TRBV4-1 and TRBJ2-7, with D maybe TRBD1 (5 bases). Germline lookup yields CDR1 MGHRA and CDR2 YSYEKL. Trimming pared 0 bases from V and 3 bases from J, leaving 18 bases between. There are 17 residues in the CDR3.

The CDR3 nucleotides read TGTGCCAGCAGTCCCCGAGCGGGGAACACCGGGGAGCTGTTTTTT. Amino acid sequence: CASSPRAGNTGELFF. J is TRBJ2-2 and V is TRBV28; D possibly corresponds to TRBD2 (6 bases). The germline V gene encodes CDR1 MDHEN and CDR2 SYDVKM. The length of the CDR3 is 15 residues. The ends were cut back, 5 bases at V and 1 base at J, with 11 bases in the middle.

This clonotype has a count of ten or more. The V and J genes are TRBV18 and TRBJ2-1, with D unclear. V gave up 3 bases and J gave up 8 bases, with 11 bases separating them. The germline V gene encodes CDR1 KGHSH and CDR2 LQKENI. This CDR3 is built from 13 residues. The CDR3: CASSPLNHDEQFF. CDR3 sequence (DNA): TGTGCCAGCTCACCCCTCAACCACGATGAGCAGTTCTTC. Looking up the rest from reference TRBV18 and TRBJ2-1 gives the full variable domain: NAGVMQNPRHLVRRRGQEARLRCSPMKGHSHVYWYRQLPEEGLKFMVYLQKENIIDESGMPKERFSAEFPKEGPSILRIQQVVRGDSAAYFCASSPLNHDEQFFGPGTRLTVL.

This clonotype has only a few counts. This chain joins TRBV27 and TRBJ2-1; 10 nucleotides match TRBD2. Germline V gene lookup returns CDR1 MNHEY and CDR2 SMNVEV (reference sequence). The CDR3 covers 15 residues. V lost 5 bases to trimming and J lost 4 bases; unmatched junction nucleotides: 5. The CDR3 DNA is TGTGCCAGCAGTGCAACTAGCGGGAATTACAATGAGCAGTTCTTC. Translating it yields CASSATSGNYNEQFF.

This clonotype was counted a few times. The chain employs TRBV12-3 or TRBV12-4 and TRBJ2-1; unclear D gene. This CDR3 contains 13 residues. V lost 2 bases, J lost 2 bases, and 4 bases lay in between. The DNA for the CDR3 is TGTGCCAGCAGTTTAAGGCCCTACAATGAGCAGTTCTTC. Its protein is CASSLRPYNEQFF.

The table lists this clonotype with many counts. J is TRBJ1-5 and V is TRBV6-1; D unclear. Germline values: CDR1 MNHNS, CDR2 SASEGT. There are 13 residues in the CDR3. V dropped 1 base and J dropped 10 bases, with 11 bases sitting between them. CDR3 bases: TGTGCCAGCAGTGAAGTTGATATTTTACCCCAGCATTTT. This codes for CASSEVDILPQHF.

The CDR3 here is CASSYGRSSGNTIYF. Here the CDR3 DNA reads TGTGCCAGCAGTTATGGACGTAGCTCTGGAAACACCATATATTTT. The rearrangement links TRBV13 to TRBJ1-3; D gene unclear. The CDR3 has 15 residues. Germline lookup yields CDR1 PRHDT and CDR2 FYEKMQ (reference sequence). V was pared by 6 bases and J by 0 bases, with 12 bases between. The variable domain in full, completed from reference TRBV13 and TRBJ1-3, reads AAGVIQSPRHLIKEKRETATLKCYPIPRHDTVYWYQQGPGQDPQFLISFYEKMQSDKGSIPDRFSAQQFSDYHSELNMSSLELGDSALYFCASSYGRSSGNTIYFGEGSWLTVV.

The chain carries TRBV4-1 and TRBJ2-7; 11 bases agree with TRBD1. The ends lost 0 bases at V and 7 bases at J; junction bases unmatched: 5. Per germline, CDR1 MGHRA and CDR2 YSYEKL. The CDR3 sequence is 15 residues long. The CDR3 DNA reads as TGCGCCAGCAGCCAAGACGGACAGGGGGCCAGGGAGCAGTACTTC. This gives the protein CASSQDGQGAREQYF.

The chain links TRBV5-1 to TRBJ2-5, with D tentatively TRBD1 or TRBD2 (5 bases each). The ends were cut back, 5 bases at V and 2 bases at J, with 13 bases in the middle. Germline-derived CDR1 and CDR2 are SGHRS and YFSETQ. The CDR3 spans 14 residues. The CDR3 nucleotides are TGCGCCAGCAGACCGGGGCTACCTCAAGAGACCCAGTACTTC. Translation: CASRPGLPQETQYF.

In this sample, this clonotype turned up many times. The chain joins TRBV28 to TRBJ1-2, with 7 nucleotides matching TRBD1. Per the germline V gene, CDR1 is MDHEN and CDR2 is SYDVKM. The ends lost 5 bases at V and 7 bases at J; junction bases unmatched: 10. The CDR3 is 14 amino acids. CDR3 residues: CASSPGQFLGGYTF. CDR3 sequence (DNA): TGTGCCAGCAGTCCGGGACAGTTCTTAGGTGGCTACACCTTC.

In this sample, this clonotype turned up many times. The chain has TRBV30 and TRBJ1-1, with D uncertain. CDR3 length equals 14 residues. V was trimmed by 3 bases and J by 3 bases, leaving 14 bases between them. Germline loops: CDR1 GTSNPN, CDR2 SVGIG (reference sequence). The CDR3 DNA follows: TGTGCCTGGAGGGAGCACTACGGGGACACTGAAGCTTTCTTT. It specifies CAWREHYGDTEAFF.

This chain uses TRBV30 with TRBJ1-1, with 7 bases identical to TRBD1. The CDR3 has 15 residues. Germline lookup yields CDR1 GTSNPN and CDR2 SVGIG (reference sequence). V trimming: 4 bases; J trimming: 4 bases; junction bases outside the gene matches: 12. CDR3 bases: TGTGCCTGGAAGGGGCAGGGGGGTCCGGGCACTGAAGCTTTCTTT. Translating gives CAWKGQGGPGTEAFF.

This clonotype was counted many times. The CDR3 nucleotides read TGTGCCAGCAGTTTATATCCCGGGACTAGCGGGAGAAGGGCGAACACCGGGGAGCTGTTTTTT. Its protein is CASSLYPGTSGRRANTGELFF. The chain joins TRBV27 to TRBJ2-2; 14 bases match TRBD2. V trimming: 1 base; J trimming: 0 bases; junction bases outside the gene matches: 10. Germline V gene data show CDR1 as MNHEY and CDR2 as SMNVEV (reference sequence). CDR3 length equals 21 residues.